The present TCR beta chain was sequenced within a study of T cells in Graves' hyperthyroidism and ophthalmopathy. Study-wide points: With a median lead of around 6.7 months before onset, the model predicted ophthalmopathy. Blood shared most expanded thyroid clonotypes above 0.001.

TCR beta CDR3 region amplification was performed from RNA transcripts. When the TCR CDR3 underwent first-round RT-PCR, the HTBI primer set was used. One entry per CDR3 protein, called by TCRdb with MiXCR from the multiplex PCR reads. The sample records some 560,000 distinct CDR3 sequences, approximately 14% being singletons. The sample holds many counts of this clonotype. Its antigen remains unidentified. Across 18 months, stable Graves' hyperthyroidism was marked by no progression to ophthalmopathy. From germline, CDR1 is MDHEN and CDR2 SYDVKM. The CDR3 covers 14 residues. V gave up 7 bases and J gave up 2 bases, with 12 bases separating them.

The J gene is TRBJ1-3, the V gene TRBV28, with D perhaps matching TRBD1 (5 bases). The source of this sequence is a woman aged 40 to 50 with Graves' hyperthyroidism. The sample taken for sequencing was blood. For the CDR3, the DNA is TGTGCCAGCAAGGAACGAGGGGCTGGAAACACCATATATTTT. Its translation: CASKERGAGNTIYF.